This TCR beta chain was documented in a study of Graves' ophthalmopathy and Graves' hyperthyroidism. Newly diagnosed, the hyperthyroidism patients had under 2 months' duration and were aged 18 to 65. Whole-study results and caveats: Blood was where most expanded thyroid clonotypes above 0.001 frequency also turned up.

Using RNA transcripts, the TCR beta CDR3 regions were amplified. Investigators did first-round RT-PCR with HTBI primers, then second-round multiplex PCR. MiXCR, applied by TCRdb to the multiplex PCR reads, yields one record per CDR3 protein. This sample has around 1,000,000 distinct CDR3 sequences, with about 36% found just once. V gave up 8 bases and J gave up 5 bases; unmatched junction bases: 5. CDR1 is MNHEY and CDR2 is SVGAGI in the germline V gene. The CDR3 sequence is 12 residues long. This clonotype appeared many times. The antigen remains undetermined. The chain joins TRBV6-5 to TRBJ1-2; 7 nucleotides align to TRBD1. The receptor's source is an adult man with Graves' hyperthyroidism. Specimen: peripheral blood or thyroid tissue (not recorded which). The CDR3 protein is CASGNRGYGYTF. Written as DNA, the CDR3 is TGTGCCAGCGGCAACAGGGGATATGGCTACACCTTC.